Listed below are T cell receptor beta chains from one sample, sequenced in a study of response to subunit inactivated influenza vaccine. TCRdb itself ran the RT-PCR reads through MiXCR, one entry per CDR3 protein. The data show over 750,000 distinct CDR3 sequences, around 21% seen once. The material sequenced was PBMCs from blood, taken more than 4 days after vaccination. Receptors originate from a man between 50 and 59 years old who received an inactivated influenza vaccine. Each CDR3 is given with its conserved first and last residue. D genes are given only for firm matches. The size entry is marked missing in some rows and otherwise reads once, few, many or a size class.

d_gene | j_gene | abundance | v_gene | CDR3aa | CDR3nt
TRBD2 | TRBJ2-1 | - | TRBV20-1 | CSAQNPGLAGVPYNEQFF | TGCAGTGCACAAAACCCGGGACTAGCGGGAGTACCCTACAATGAGCAGTTCTTC
TRBD1 | TRBJ2-7 | few | TRBV12-3/TRBV12-4 | CASRPSTGVAYEQYF | TGTGCCAGCAGACCCTCGACAGGGGTGGCCTACGAGCAGTACTTC
- | TRBJ2-5 | few | TRBV12-3/TRBV12-4 | CASSLLGGRETQYF | TGTGCCAGCAGTTTATTGGGGGGCCGGGAGACCCAGTACTTC
- | TRBJ2-7 | - | TRBV7-8 | CASSPLGGQSYEQYF | TGTGCCAGCAGCCCGTTGGGGGGTCAGTCCTACGAGCAGTACTTC
- | TRBJ2-4 | - | TRBV4-2 | CASSQDSPDSLAKNIQYF | TGTGCCAGCAGCCAAGATAGCCCGGACAGTCTAGCCAAAAACATTCAGTACTTC
- | TRBJ2-5 | once | TRBV6-5 | CASSYNGGALQETQYF | TGTGCCAGCAGTTACAATGGCGGGGCGCTACAAGAGACCCAGTACTTC
TRBD2 | TRBJ2-1 | many | TRBV20-1 | CSARVLAGASYNEQFF | TGCAGTGCCCGGGTCCTAGCGGGAGCCTCCTACAATGAGCAGTTCTTC
- | TRBJ2-7 | few | TRBV20-1 | CSAGEASSAYEQYF | TGCAGTGCTGGGGAGGCTAGCTCGGCCTACGAGCAGTACTTC
- | TRBJ2-5 | many | TRBV29-1 | CSVEDRSETQYF | TGCAGCGTTGAAGATCGGTCCGAGACCCAGTACTTC
- | TRBJ1-5 | - | TRBV9 | CASSRQSDNQPQHF | TGTGCCAGCAGTCGACAGTCCGACAATCAGCCCCAGCATTTT
- | TRBJ2-3 | few | TRBV9 | CASSPTVSALDTQYF | TGTGCCAGCAGCCCGACTGTTAGCGCTTTGGATACGCAGTATTTT
TRBD2 | TRBJ2-1 | - | TRBV7-8 | CASSGEGLAGGQFF | TGTGCCAGCAGCGGAGAGGGACTAGCGGGGGGGCAGTTCTTC
- | TRBJ2-3 | - | TRBV5-1 | CASSLVQGKDTQYF | TGCGCCAGCAGCTTGGTCCAGGGAAAAGATACGCAGTATTTT
TRBD1 | TRBJ2-5 | few | TRBV4-3 | CASSQDPRGRQGTETQYF | TGCGCCAGCAGCCAAGATCCTAGAGGTCGACAGGGGACCGAGACCCAGTACTTC
- | TRBJ2-7 | few | TRBV4-2 | CASSQDLARGQAGEQYF | TGTGCCAGCAGCCAAGATCTGGCCAGGGGGCAAGCGGGAGAGCAGTACTTC
TRBD1 | TRBJ2-1 | many | TRBV12-3/TRBV12-4 | CAIRDSQNEQFF | TGTGCCATCCGGGACAGCCAAAATGAGCAGTTCTTC
- | TRBJ2-1 | - | TRBV6-1 | CASKGAPINEQFF | TGTGCCAGCAAAGGGGCGCCGATCAATGAGCAGTTCTTC
- | TRBJ2-2 | - | TRBV20-1 | CSARTRTNTGELFF | TGCAGTGCTAGGACTAGAACGAACACCGGGGAGCTGTTTTTT
- | TRBJ2-3 | - | TRBV10-2 | CASRQWGTRTDTQYF | TGCGCCAGCAGGCAATGGGGGACTCGCACAGATACGCAGTATTTT
TRBD2 | TRBJ2-7 | - | TRBV3-1 | CASSQALAGGRALYEQYF | TGTGCCAGCAGCCAAGCGCTAGCGGGAGGACGAGCCCTTTACGAGCAGTACTTC
- | TRBJ2-7 | few | TRBV6-2/TRBV6-3 | CASSYAFGAYEQYF | TGTGCCAGCAGTTACGCCTTCGGGGCATACGAGCAGTACTTC
- | TRBJ1-3 | - | TRBV5-1 | CASSSGGTGIANTIYF | TGCGCCAGCAGCAGCGGTGGCACGGGGATTGCAAACACCATATATTTT
TRBD2 | TRBJ2-1 | - | TRBV5-1 | CASSLAASGRPNEQFF | TGCGCCAGCAGCTTGGCGGCTAGCGGGCGACCCAATGAGCAGTTCTTC
TRBD2 | TRBJ2-1 | few | TRBV20-1 | CSAREFSGGYNEQFF | TGCAGTGCTAGAGAGTTTAGCGGGGGTTACAATGAGCAGTTCTTC
- | TRBJ2-1 | many | TRBV12-3/TRBV12-4 | CASSLDWAGDNEQFF | TGTGCCAGCAGTTTAGACTGGGCAGGGGACAATGAGCAGTTCTTC
- | TRBJ2-5 | - | TRBV11-2 | CASSRSPLDGQYF | TGTGCCAGCAGCCGCTCCCCCCTCGACGGGCAGTACTTC
TRBD2 | TRBJ2-5 | few | TRBV20-1 | CSAASGGHETQYF | TGCAGTGCTGCTAGCGGGGGTCACGAGACCCAGTACTTC
- | TRBJ1-1 | - | TRBV15 | CATSPRRDTEAFF | TGTGCCACCAGCCCTCGTCGGGACACTGAAGCTTTCTTT